Following are 27 T cell receptor beta chains from one sample sequenced in a study of T cells in tumors after PD-1 blockade. Clones were read by immunoSEQ multiplex PCR, and TCRdb kept only the in-frame ones, dropping some. The sample includes approximately 59,000 clones, around 80% of them seen just once. The sequencing here drew on PBMCs, taken before anti-PD-1 treatment. All receptors come from a human donor with basal cell carcinoma.

The chain is built from TRBV19 and TRBJ2-7; D is unresolved. V was pared by 0 bases and J by 0 bases, with 12 bases between. CDR1 is LNHDA and CDR2 is SQIVND in the germline V gene (reference sequence). The CDR3 spans 16 residues. The CDR3 is CASSIDLETASYEQYF. As DNA, the CDR3 is TGTGCCAGTAGTATAGATCTTGAGACGGCCTCCTACGAGCAGTACTTC.

This chain links TRBV19 with TRBJ1-1; possibly TRBD1 for D (5 bases). Per germline, CDR1 LNHDA and CDR2 SQIVND (reference sequence). The V end lost 1 base, the J end lost 11 bases, and 11 bases lay between the germline ends. The CDR3 length is 12 residues. The CDR3 nucleotides are TGTGCCAGTAGTATAGCCCAGGGTATCGCTTTCTTT. This sequence encodes CASSIAQGIAFF.

The genes are TRBV2 and TRBJ1-5; 7 bases map to TRBD1. There are 14 residues in the CDR3. Losses at the gene ends were 5 bases for V and 5 bases for J; bases not matched to a gene: 6. Germline V gene lookup returns CDR1 SNHLY and CDR2 FYNNEI. CDR3 in DNA: TGTGCCAGCAGTTCCGGACAGGTGCATCAGCCCCAGCATTTT. Amino acid sequence: CASSSGQVHQPQHF.

The chain is built from TRBV20-1 and TRBJ1-2, with 8 bases identical to TRBD1. This CDR3 comprises 15 residues. Losses at the gene ends were 3 bases for V and 8 bases for J; bases not matched to a gene: 14. Looked up from germline, CDR1 is DFQATT and CDR2 is SNEGSKA (reference sequence). The CDR3 DNA follows: TGCAGTGCTAGTCCGACGGGGACAGGATTGCGGGGCTACACCTTC. It encodes CSASPTGTGLRGYTF.

The chain joins TRBV30 to TRBJ1-5; the D is unclear. Germline V gene data show CDR1 as GTSNPN and CDR2 as SVGIG (reference sequence). The V end was cut by 0 bases, the J end by 0 bases, with 6 bases between. This CDR3 contains 14 residues. The CDR3 sequence: CAWSVDGSNQPQHF. CDR3 sequence (DNA): TGTGCCTGGAGTGTGGACGGTAGCAATCAGCCCCAGCATTTT.

The rearrangement uses TRBV18 and TRBJ1-2, with 7 positions matching TRBD1. The V and J ends lost 2 bases and 8 bases, in that order; junction bases with no gene match: 11. CDR3 length: 15 residues. Per germline, CDR1 KGHSH and CDR2 LQKENI. DNA of the CDR3: TGTGCCAGCTCACCAGGGACAGCAATTACGGGGGGCTACACCTTC. Amino acid sequence: CASSPGTAITGGYTF.

The chain employs TRBV7-9 and TRBJ2-7; possibly TRBD2 for D (6 bases). Between the trimmed V and J ends, which lost 5 bases and 9 bases, there was a span of 14 bases. The CDR3 extends over 12 amino acids. The germline CDR1 and CDR2 sequences are SEHNR and FQNEAQ (reference sequence). CDR3 nucleotides: TGTGCCAGCAGCCCGGGACTCCGGGGGCAGTACTTC. Translating gives CASSPGLRGQYF.

In its sample, this clone was seen a few times. CDR3 DNA sequence: TGTGCCAGCAGTCCTGGCCGGCGGAACACTGAAGCTTTCTTT. It specifies CASSPGRRNTEAFF. The chain employs TRBV6-5 and TRBJ1-1; D ambiguous. Germline CDR1 reads MNHEY; CDR2 reads SVGAGI. V was pared by 5 bases and J by 1 base, with 11 bases between. CDR3 size: 14 residues.

V gene TRBV27 combines with J gene TRBJ1-4; the D is unclear. V was clipped by 7 bases and J by 5 bases, with 14 bases between them. The CDR3 is 14 amino acids. Germline CDR1 reads MNHEY; CDR2 reads SMNVEV (reference sequence). CDR3 nucleotides: TGTGCCAGCAAAAGTTTGGTGCTCAATGAAAAACTGTTTTTT. This codes for CASKSLVLNEKLFF.

A note on this clone: This sample includes further DNA sequences coding for the same CDR3. The CDR3 reads CASSLGVSVETQYF. Here the CDR3 DNA reads TGTGCCAGCAGCTTAGGAGTTAGTGTGGAGACCCAGTACTTC. The chain carries TRBV7-2 and TRBJ2-5; D not certain. V gave up 1 base and J gave up 5 bases, with 11 bases separating them. Germline V gives CDR1 SGHTA, CDR2 FQGNSA. The CDR3 loop spans 14 amino acids.

The CDR3 bases are TGTGCCAGCAGCCGACGCGGGGGGGCCGGCACCGGGGAGCTGTTTTTT. Translated: CASSRRGGAGTGELFF. This chain connects TRBV7-8 to TRBJ2-2; 9 bases match TRBD2. V shed 5 bases, J shed 4 bases, and the junction held 8 bases outside the gene matches. Per germline, CDR1 SGHVS and CDR2 FQNEAQ. The CDR3 has 16 amino acids.

This chain uses TRBV18 with TRBJ2-1; D gene ambiguous. Germline CDR1 KGHSH, CDR2 LQKENI. V lost 3 bases, J lost 4 bases, and 4 bases lay in between. This CDR3 spans 12 amino acids. CDR3: CASSPQYNEQFF. The CDR3, as DNA: TGTGCCAGCTCACCTCAATACAATGAGCAGTTCTTC.

There are a few counts of this clone. V and J are TRBV9 and TRBJ2-5; D is possibly TRBD2 (6 bases). V lost 4 bases to trimming and J lost 7 bases, with 17 bases between them. CDR3 length: 14 amino acids. CDR1 is SGDLS, CDR2 YYNGEE, per germline. The CDR3 region has the DNA TGTGCCAGCAGCCCCCATCCCTTGGAGGGGACCCAGTACTTC. It translates to CASSPHPLEGTQYF.

The V and J genes are TRBV30 and TRBJ1-4; D is unclear. Germline-derived CDR1 and CDR2 are GTSNPN and SVGIG (reference sequence). This CDR3 has 14 amino acids. V lost 0 bases and J lost 5, with 10 bases in between. The DNA of the CDR3 is TGTGCCTGGAGTGTACAAGGGTTGAATGAAAAACTGTTTTTT. Translation gives CAWSVQGLNEKLFF.

The rearrangement joins TRBV19 to TRBJ1-1; the match to TRBD1 covers 7 bases. The CDR3 length is 14 residues. Germline loops: CDR1 LNHDA, CDR2 SQIVND (reference sequence). The V gene end was trimmed by 8 bases and the J gene end by 6 bases; junction bases not matched to a gene: 12. CDR3 DNA: TGTGCCAGTTTCCGGGGAGGGGGCCGCCCTGAAGCTTTCTTT. Its translation: CASFRGGGRPEAFF.

This clone was detected only once. The CDR3 DNA reads TGTGCCAGCAGCACCGTTGGACAGGGGGATTCAGAAGCTTTCTTT. It is translated as CASSTVGQGDSEAFF. The chain has TRBV7-9 and TRBJ1-1, with 10 positions matching TRBD1. Losses at the gene ends were 5 bases for V and 8 bases for J; bases not matched to a gene: 11. Germline V gives CDR1 SEHNR, CDR2 FQNEAQ (reference sequence). The CDR3 totals 15 residues.

This clone turned up a few times. The rearrangement links TRBV5-4 to TRBJ1-2, with a weak D call TRBD1 (5 bases). The germline CDR1 and CDR2 sequences are SGHNT and YYREEE (reference sequence). Trimming left V 2 bases short and J 7 bases short, with 18 bases between. The CDR3 extends over 15 amino acids. This CDR3 reads CASSFSGAILFGYTF. CDR3 in DNA: TGTGCCAGCAGCTTTAGCGGGGCAATATTGTTTGGCTACACCTTC. Based on the CDR3 plus reference TRBV5-4 and TRBJ1-2, the full variable domain is ETGVTQSPTHLIKTRGQQVTLRCSSQSGHNTVSWYQQALGQGPQFIFQYYREEENGRGNFPPRFSGLQFPNYSSELNVNALELDDSALYLCASSFSGAILFGYTFGSGTRLTVV.

CDR3 DNA: TGCAGTGCGGGAGAGACCCAGTACTTC. It is translated as CSAGETQYF. This chain uses TRBV20-1 with TRBJ2-5, with unresolved D. V shed 6 bases and J shed 4 bases, with 3 bases lying between them. CDR1 is DFQATT and CDR2 is SNEGSKA in the germline V gene (reference sequence). The CDR3 spans 9 residues.

The rearrangement uses TRBV27 and TRBJ2-7; either TRBD1 or TRBD2 may supply D (7 bases each). With 3 bases removed from V and 9 bases from J, the gap between germline ends came to 12 bases. Germline V gives CDR1 MNHEY, CDR2 SMNVEV (reference sequence). The CDR3 has 12 amino acids. The CDR3 DNA reads TGTGCCAGCAGTTTCAGGGGGGGGGCGCAGTACTTC. As protein: CASSFRGGAQYF.

In this sample, this clone turned up once. The V and J genes are TRBV6-6 and TRBJ1-4; perhaps TRBD1 as D (5 bases). Germline CDR1 and CDR2: MNHNY and SVGAGI (reference sequence). The germline V and J ends were trimmed by 4 bases and 5 bases, with 11 bases remaining between them. The CDR3 is made up of 14 amino acids. The CDR3 sequence: CASSSRGTNEKLFF. Written as DNA, the CDR3 is TGTGCCAGCAGTTCCCGGGGCACAAATGAAAAACTGTTTTTT.

The genes are TRBV7-2 and TRBJ2-5, with D perhaps given as TRBD1 or TRBD2 (5 bases each). The length of the CDR3 is 16 residues. Trimming removed 5 bases at V and 4 bases at J, with 20 bases between. The germline CDR1 and CDR2 sequences are SGHTA and FQGNSA. The CDR3, as DNA: TGTGCCAGCAGCGCAAGAACGGGACCCCGGGGAGAGACCCAGTACTTC. This translates into CASSARTGPRGETQYF.

The chain employs TRBV30 and TRBJ1-1; 9 bases align to TRBD1. This CDR3 is 15 amino acids long. Per the germline V gene, CDR1 is GTSNPN and CDR2 is SVGIG (reference sequence). V shed 2 bases and J 4 bases; nucleotides not matched to a gene: 8. CDR3 coding DNA: TGTGCCTGGAGTAAGAGGACAGGGGTGGGCACTGAAGCTTTCTTT. Residues: CAWSKRTGVGTEAFF.

This chain joins TRBV20-1 and TRBJ1-2; D may be TRBD1 (5 bases). This CDR3 comprises 10 residues. Germline CDR1 and CDR2: DFQATT and SNEGSKA (reference sequence). V was pared by 5 bases and J by 8 bases, with 9 bases between. This chain's CDR3 is CSAGGDGYTF. The CDR3 DNA is TGCAGTGCTGGCGGGGACGGCTACACCTTC.

The rearrangement joins TRBV4-1 to TRBJ2-7; weak D call: TRBD1 (5 bases). CDR3 length equals 15 residues. Per germline, CDR1 MGHRA and CDR2 YSYEKL. V was trimmed by 2 bases and J by 0 bases, leaving 11 bases between them. The CDR3 is CASSQYGHLSYEQYF. DNA for the CDR3: TGCGCCAGCAGCCAATACGGACATCTCTCCTACGAGCAGTACTTC.

J is TRBJ2-1 and V is TRBV15, with 12 bases identical to TRBD2. Trimming at V came to 6 bases and at J to 3 bases, leaving 3 bases not matched to a gene. CDR1 and CDR2 from the germline V gene are LNHNV and YYDKDF (reference sequence). CDR3 length equals 15 residues. The CDR3 spells CATRVTSGGYNEQFF. As DNA, the CDR3 is TGTGCCACCAGGGTGACTAGCGGGGGCTACAATGAGCAGTTCTTC. The full variable domain, completed using reference TRBV15 and TRBJ2-1, is DAMVIQNPRYQVTQFGKPVTLSCSQTLNHNVMYWYQQKSSQAPKLLFHYYDKDFNNEADTPDNFQSRRPNTSFCFLDIRSPGLGDTAMYLCATRVTSGGYNEQFFGPGTRLTVL.

The chain links TRBV14 to TRBJ2-1; no definite D call. The CDR3 contains 13 residues. The V end lost 4 bases, the J end lost 1 base, and 5 bases lay between the germline ends. CDR1 is SGHDN and CDR2 is FVKESK in the germline V gene. DNA of the CDR3: TGTGCCAGCAGCCGACAATCCTACAATGAGCAGTTCTTC. It encodes CASSRQSYNEQFF. Full variable domain (missing parts from reference TRBV14 and TRBJ2-1): EAGVTQFPSHSVIEKGQTVTLRCDPISGHDNLYWYRRVMGKEIKFLLHFVKESKQDESGMPNNRFLAERTGGTYSTLKVQPAELEDSGVYFCASSRQSYNEQFFGPGTRLTVL.

The chain couples TRBV7-9 to TRBJ2-7; 7 bases match TRBD1. The germline gives CDR1 SEHNR, CDR2 FQNEAQ (reference sequence). The CDR3 has 14 residues. After removal of 5 bases from V and 3 bases from J, the junction contained 7 bases not matched to a gene. Here the CDR3 reads CASSKGGQVYEQYF. Written as DNA, the CDR3 is TGTGCCAGCAGCAAAGGCGGACAGGTCTACGAGCAGTACTTC.